This TCR beta chain was observed in a study of blood T cells in healthy people across ages. Using a J-beta primer mix together with a sample-barcoded 5' primer, a second PCR was run for roughly 6 to 12 cycles. A tag from a template-switch adaptor with 12 random nucleotides marked each cDNA molecule. TCRdb fed the 5' RACE reads into MiXCR, producing one record per CDR3 protein. The data contain around 1,900,000 distinct CDR3 sequences, more than 35% of them singletons. Sequencing was done on a sample of blood. The receptor was isolated from a human donor in good health.

CDR3 region: CSASKAGRQETQYF. Written as DNA, the CDR3 is TGCAGTGCTAGTAAAGCGGGGCGCCAAGAGACCCAGTACTTC. V is TRBV20-1 and J is TRBJ2-4; 7 bases align to TRBD2. The end of the DNA fits TRBJ2-5 better, so the J call may be wrong. CDR1 DFQATT and CDR2 SNEGSKA come from the germline V gene (reference sequence). The CDR3 is made up of 14 amino acids.